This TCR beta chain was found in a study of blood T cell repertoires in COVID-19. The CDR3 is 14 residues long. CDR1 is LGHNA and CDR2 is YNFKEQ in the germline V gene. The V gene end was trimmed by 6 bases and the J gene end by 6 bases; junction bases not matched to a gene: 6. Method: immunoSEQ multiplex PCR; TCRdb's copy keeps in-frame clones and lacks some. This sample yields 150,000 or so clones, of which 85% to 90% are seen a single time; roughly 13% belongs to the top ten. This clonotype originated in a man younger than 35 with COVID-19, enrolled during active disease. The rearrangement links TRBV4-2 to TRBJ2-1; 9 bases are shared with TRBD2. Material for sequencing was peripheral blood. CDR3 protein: CASSETSGPNEQFF. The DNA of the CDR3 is TGTGCCAGCAGTGAGACTAGCGGCCCCAATGAGCAGTTCTTC.